These T cell receptor beta chains were read from a single sample in a study of Tregs in tolerant kidney transplant recipients. The method was immunoSEQ multiplex PCR; TCRdb's version includes in-frame clones alone and lacks a portion of them. The table shows about 50,000 clones, with approximately 89% occurring only once. The sequencing used CD8+ T cells from blood (PBMCs), collected 12 months after the transplant. All receptors come from a human patient who received a combined kidney and bone marrow transplant. Some T cells may be supplied by the graft donor. The CDR3 runs from the conserved cysteine through the conserved F or W. Fields, in order: D gene, V gene, clone size, J gene, CDR3 DNA, CDR3 protein. The D gene is left open where the match is weak. Only part of the rows carry a size: once, few, many, or a class if the clone is expanded.

D: NA; V: TRBV30; size: NA; J: TRBJ2-2; DNA: TGTGCCTGGAGTGGCCAGGGCCCCCTCGGGGAGCTGTTTTTT; CDR3: CAWSGQGPLGELFF
D: NA; V: TRBV9; size: NA; J: TRBJ2-3; DNA: TGTGCCAGCAGCGCGGGGGGCCGAGCAGATACGCAGTATTTT; CDR3: CASSAGGRADTQYF
D: NA; V: TRBV5-5; size: NA; J: TRBJ2-7; DNA: TGTGCCAGCAGCTTGTCGGTGAGCTCCTACGAGCAGTACTTC; CDR3: CASSLSVSSYEQYF
D: TRBD2; V: TRBV27; size: NA; J: TRBJ2-5; DNA: TGTGCCAGCAGTTTGGGACTAGCGGACACCCAAGAGACCCAGTACTTC; CDR3: CASSLGLADTQETQYF
D: NA; V: TRBV19; size: NA; J: TRBJ2-2; DNA: TGTGCCAGTAGTACCGACCTAGTGAGTGACGCGAACACCGGGGAGCTGTTTTTT; CDR3: CASSTDLVSDANTGELFF
D: NA; V: TRBV28; size: large; J: TRBJ2-7; DNA: TGTGCCAGCAAATCACTAGTTGGGAAAACCTACGAGCAGTACTTC; CDR3: CASKSLVGKTYEQYF
D: TRBD1; V: TRBV7-9; size: once; J: TRBJ1-5; DNA: TGTGCCAGCAAATCCGGGACAGGACCTAATCAGCCCCAGCATTTT; CDR3: CASKSGTGPNQPQHF
D: TRBD2; V: TRBV11-3; size: NA; J: TRBJ2-1; DNA: TGTGCCAGCAGCTCCAAGCGGGAGGGCCTGGTCAATGAGCAGTTCTTC; CDR3: CASSSKREGLVNEQFF
D: NA; V: TRBV9; size: NA; J: TRBJ1-2; DNA: TGTGCCAGCAGAAGTAACAGGGACTATGGCTACACCTTC; CDR3: CASRSNRDYGYTF
D: NA; V: TRBV7-6; size: NA; J: TRBJ2-7; DNA: TGTGCCAGCAGCTTAGCACAGAGCTCCTACGAGCAGTACTTC; CDR3: CASSLAQSSYEQYF
D: TRBD1; V: TRBV28; size: NA; J: TRBJ1-1; DNA: TGTGCCAGCAGTTTTCTACGGACAGGGGGTACTGAAGCTTTCTTT; CDR3: CASSFLRTGGTEAFF
D: NA; V: TRBV7-8; size: NA; J: TRBJ2-3; DNA: TGTGCCAGCAGCTTAAGGACGGGAAATACGCAGTATTTT; CDR3: CASSLRTGNTQYF
D: TRBD2; V: TRBV10-3; size: NA; J: TRBJ2-3; DNA: TGTGCCATCAGCCTCGGACTAGCGGGGACCACAGATACGCAGTATTTT; CDR3: CAISLGLAGTTDTQYF
D: NA; V: TRBV13; size: NA; J: TRBJ1-5; DNA: TGTGCCAGCAGCTTAGCCGGGGGGCTGGGTGGCAATCAGCCCCAGCATTTT; CDR3: CASSLAGGLGGNQPQHF
D: TRBD1; V: TRBV19; size: NA; J: TRBJ1-2; DNA: TGTGCCAGTAGTATAAGGACAGGGGACTGGGCTAACTATGGCTACACCTTC; CDR3: CASSIRTGDWANYGYTF
D: NA; V: TRBV4-1; size: NA; J: TRBJ2-1; DNA: TGCGCCAGCAGCCCTCCTTGGCTTAATGAGCAGTTCTTC; CDR3: CASSPPWLNEQFF
D: NA; V: TRBV19; size: NA; J: TRBJ1-2; DNA: TGTACCGAAGGTCGGGGAGGCCAGGGTGGATCGGGGGGGGACTATGGCTACACCTTC; CDR3: CTEGRGGQGGSGGDYGYTF
D: NA; V: TRBV25-1; size: NA; J: TRBJ2-1; DNA: TGTGCCAGCGGTCGGGACTGGAGTAATGAGCAGTTCTTC; CDR3: CASGRDWSNEQFF
D: NA; V: TRBV10-3; size: once; J: TRBJ2-3; DNA: TGTGCCATCAAGGGACAGCGGGAGCTGTCAGATACGCAGTATTTT; CDR3: CAIKGQRELSDTQYF
D: TRBD1; V: TRBV19; size: NA; J: TRBJ2-7; DNA: TGTGCCAGTAGCCCGGACAGGGTCTACGAGCAGTACTTC; CDR3: CASSPDRVYEQYF
D: TRBD2; V: TRBV5-6; size: NA; J: TRBJ2-1; DNA: TGTGCCAGCAGCTTAGGGACTAGCGGACACAATGAGCAGTTCTTC; CDR3: CASSLGTSGHNEQFF
D: TRBD2; V: TRBV7-6; size: NA; J: TRBJ2-2; DNA: TGTGCCAGCTTTCTAGCGGGAACCGGGGAGCTGTTTTTT; CDR3: CASFLAGTGELFF
D: TRBD1; V: TRBV7-6; size: NA; J: TRBJ2-7; DNA: TGTGCCAGCAGCTCCGGACAGGGCCACGAGCAGTACTTC; CDR3: CASSSGQGHEQYF
D: NA; V: TRBV19; size: NA; J: TRBJ2-1; DNA: TGTGCCAGTAGTATAGTGGCGGGGACTTACAATGAGCAGTTCTTC; CDR3: CASSIVAGTYNEQFF
D: NA; V: TRBV4-3; size: NA; J: TRBJ1-4; DNA: TGCGCCAGCAGCCAAGATTTAAACAGGGAAAAACTGTTTTTT; CDR3: CASSQDLNREKLFF
D: TRBD2; V: TRBV11-2; size: once; J: TRBJ2-1; DNA: TGTGCCAGCAGCTTATCAGCTAGAGCTAGCGGGATGAATGAGCAGTTCTTC; CDR3: CASSLSARASGMNEQFF
D: TRBD2; V: TRBV11-3; size: NA; J: TRBJ2-2; DNA: TGTGCCAGCAGCTTACCCCTGAGACTAGCGGGAGTGGGGACCGGGGAGCTGTTTTTT; CDR3: CASSLPLRLAGVGTGELFF
D: TRBD1; V: TRBV4-1; size: NA; J: TRBJ2-7; DNA: TGCGCCAGCAGCCAAAGACAGGGGGGGTCCGAGCAGTACTTC; CDR3: CASSQRQGGSEQYF
D: TRBD1; V: TRBV7-2; size: NA; J: TRBJ1-1; DNA: TGTGCCAGCAGCTTAGGCGTCAGGGGGTCTACGGCTGAAGCTTTCTTT; CDR3: CASSLGVRGSTAEAFF
D: NA; V: TRBV7-6; size: NA; J: TRBJ2-6; DNA: TGTGCCAGCAGCTTTGAACCCAGGGGGGCTGGGGCCAACGTCCTGACTTTC; CDR3: CASSFEPRGAGANVLTF
D: NA; V: TRBV6-4; size: NA; J: TRBJ2-7; DNA: TGTGCCAGCAGTATTTACAGGGAGCACGAGCAGTACTTC; CDR3: CASSIYREHEQYF
D: TRBD2; V: TRBV5-6; size: NA; J: TRBJ2-7; DNA: TGTGCCAGCAGCTTCAGCGGGAGCTACGAGCAGTACTTC; CDR3: CASSFSGSYEQYF
D: NA; V: TRBV27; size: NA; J: TRBJ2-7; DNA: TGTGCCAGCTCCGGGGGTGGGGTACCCTACGAGCAGTACTTC; CDR3: CASSGGGVPYEQYF
D: TRBD2; V: TRBV6-5; size: NA; J: TRBJ2-2; DNA: TGTGCCAGCAGTTATAGCGGGGGGAACACCGGGGAGCTGTTTTTT; CDR3: CASSYSGGNTGELFF
D: TRBD2; V: TRBV27; size: NA; J: TRBJ2-1; DNA: TGTGCCAGCAGTCCCGTGCTAGCGGGAGGGCCTAATTACGGCAATGAGCAGTTCTTC; CDR3: CASSPVLAGGPNYGNEQFF
D: TRBD2; V: TRBV9; size: once; J: TRBJ2-1; DNA: TGTGCCAGCAGCGAGTGGGGGGGGGAGAAGCAGTTCTTC; CDR3: CASSEWGGEKQFF